The 23 T cell receptor beta chains in this list originate from one sample, sequenced in a study of T cells expressing NK-cell markers. Reprocessing the 5' RACE reads, TCRdb reports a single entry for every CDR3 protein and omits DNA. This sample's table reports almost 450,000 distinct CDR3 sequences. Sequences were obtained from blood T cells: a sorted CD56 or NKG2C T cell subset, CD4+ or CD8+ T cells, or bulk PBMC T cells (not recorded which). These receptors all come from a woman aged 18 to 75 in good health.

This chain connects TRBV25-1 to TRBJ1-3. Per the germline V gene, CDR1 is MGHDK and CDR2 is SYGVNS. CDR3 length equals 12 residues. The CDR3 reads CASSESGNTIYF.

The J gene is TRBJ1-1, the V gene TRBV2; the TCRdb D gene call, TRBD1, has no DNA to confirm it. Germline V gives CDR1 SNHLY, CDR2 FYNNEI. The CDR3 has 13 residues. CDR3: CASRPAGGALAFF. Full variable domain (missing parts from reference TRBV2 and TRBJ1-1): EPEVTQTPSHQVTQMGQEVILRCVPISNHLYFYWYRQILGQKVEFLVSFYNNEISEKSEIFDDQFSVERPDGSNFTLKIRSTKLEDSAMYFCASRPAGGALAFFGQGTRLTVV.

J is TRBJ2-7 and V is TRBV14; TCRdb's D call, TRBD2, is unchecked because there is no DNA. The germline gives CDR1 SGHDN, CDR2 FVKESK. The CDR3 has 16 residues. CDR3 protein: CASSQVLAGDRHEQYF. The variable domain in full, with the rest retrieved from reference TRBV14 and TRBJ2-7, is EAGVTQFPSHSVIEKGQTVTLRCDPISGHDNLYWYRRVMGKEIKFLLHFVKESKQDESGMPNNRFLAERTGGTYSTLKVQPAELEDSGVYFCASSQVLAGDRHEQYFGPGTRLTVT.

This chain joins TRBV7-9 and TRBJ2-3. The CDR3 covers 13 residues. The germline CDR1 and CDR2 sequences are SEHNR and FQNEAQ (reference sequence). CDR3 loop: CASSDTLPDTQYF.

The chain carries TRBV3-1 and TRBJ2-3; TCRdb names TRBD1, which stays unverified in the absence of DNA. In germline, CDR1 is LGHDT, CDR2 YNNKEL (reference sequence). This CDR3 has 17 residues. The CDR3 region is CASSQDPQGSHSDTQYF.

The chain employs TRBV29-1 and TRBJ2-2; checking the TCRdb D call of TRBD2 is not possible without DNA. The CDR3 is made up of 12 amino acids. Germline V CDR1 and CDR2: SQVTM, ANQGSEA. The CDR3 loop reads CSVGAGNGELFF.

The V gene is TRBV12-3 or TRBV12-4, the J gene TRBJ2-1; TCRdb's D gene call, TRBD2, goes unchecked for lack of DNA. The CDR3 has 15 residues. The CDR3 loop reads CASSQAGTRSSEQFF.

V is TRBV20-1 and J is TRBJ2-6; TCRdb's D call of TRBD1 is untestable without DNA. Germline CDR1 reads DFQATT; CDR2 reads SNEGSKA (reference sequence). The CDR3 consists of 18 residues. The CDR3 reads CSARHLRDRASMANVLTF.

The chain links TRBV4-2 to TRBJ2-2; TCRdb proposes TRBD1, but this gene call is untestable without DNA. This CDR3 has 19 amino acids. Germline V lookup: CDR1 LGHNA, CDR2 YNFKEQ. CDR3 residues: CASSQSMGTGLANTGELFF.

This rearrangement joins TRBV29-1 to TRBJ2-3; TCRdb lists TRBD2, though no DNA is available to test this call. Germline CDR1 reads SQVTM; CDR2 reads ANQGSEA. CDR3 size: 14 residues. The CDR3 loop is CSVARLGLEDTQYF.

The chain links TRBV5-1 to TRBJ1-3; the D call from TCRdb, TRBD1, cannot be confirmed without DNA. The CDR3 is 15 residues long. CDR1 is SGHRS and CDR2 is YFSETQ in the germline V gene. The CDR3 is CASSSTGNSGNTIYF. Based on the CDR3 plus reference TRBV5-1 and TRBJ1-3, the full variable domain is KAGVTQTPRYLIKTRGQQVTLSCSPISGHRSVSWYQQTPGQGLQFLFEYFSETQRNKGNFPGRFSGRQFSNSRSEMNVSTLELGDSALYLCASSSTGNSGNTIYFGEGSWLTVV.

This rearrangement joins TRBV20-1 to TRBJ2-3; checking the TCRdb D call of TRBD1 is not possible without DNA. The CDR3 is 13 residues long. CDR1 is DFQATT, CDR2 SNEGSKA, per germline (reference sequence). The CDR3 reads CSGDTINTDTQYF.

This sequence joins TRBV28 and TRBJ1-1; TCRdb's D call, TRBD1, is unchecked because there is no DNA. CDR1 is MDHEN and CDR2 is SYDVKM in the germline V gene. The CDR3 runs 15 residues. The CDR3 loop reads CASREGRPMNTEAFF.

V and J are TRBV27 and TRBJ2-3; checking the TCRdb D call of TRBD2 is not possible without DNA. Germline CDR1 reads MNHEY; CDR2 reads SMNVEV (reference sequence). The CDR3 runs to 16 residues. The CDR3 sequence is CASSSLAGGPTDTQYF.

The CDR3 here is CASRSDRVQKNIQYF. J is TRBJ2-4 and V is TRBV12-3 or TRBV12-4; TCRdb's assignment of TRBD1 cannot be checked, as there is no DNA. The CDR3 runs to 15 residues.

This chain joins TRBV20-1 and TRBJ1-6; TCRdb outputs TRBD1, but without DNA this stays unchecked. The CDR3 has 14 amino acids. The germline gives CDR1 DFQATT, CDR2 SNEGSKA (reference sequence). The chain's CDR3 is CSVLGQTQNSPLHF.

This chain connects TRBV25-1 to TRBJ2-1; the TCRdb D gene call, TRBD1, has no DNA to confirm it. CDR3 length equals 15 residues. Germline CDR1 is MGHDK and CDR2 is SYGVNS. CDR3 in amino acids: CASREDRGIANEQFF.

V usage is TRBV4-3 and J usage is TRBJ1-4. CDR3 length equals 18 residues. Germline-derived CDR1 and CDR2 are LGHNA and YSLEER. CDR3 sequence: CASSQDLMVQATNEKLFF.

The rearrangement links TRBV7-9 to TRBJ2-1. CDR1 is SEHNR, CDR2 FQNEAQ, per germline (reference sequence). The length of the CDR3 is 15 residues. The CDR3 reads CASSPAGRYYNEQFF.

CDR3 amino acids: CSVEGAANEKLFF. The chain couples TRBV29-1 to TRBJ1-4; TCRdb reports TRBD1, a call that lacks DNA to check it against. The germline gives CDR1 SQVTM, CDR2 ANQGSEA. This CDR3 contains 13 residues.

The chain combines TRBV18 with TRBJ2-5. Germline assignment: CDR1 KGHSH and CDR2 LQKENI. CDR3 length: 17 amino acids. The CDR3 protein is CASSPPVGLEVKETQYF.

The rearrangement uses TRBV7-9 and TRBJ1-3. Germline CDR1 SEHNR, CDR2 FQNEAQ (reference sequence). CDR3 length equals 14 residues. The CDR3 sequence: CASKREGSGNTIYF. The full variable domain, rest sourced from reference TRBV7-9 and TRBJ1-3, is DTGVSQNPRHKITKRGQNVTFRCDPISEHNRLYWYRQTLGQGPEFLTYFQNEAQLEKSRLLSDRFSAERPKGSFSTLEIQRTEQGDSAMYLCASKREGSGNTIYFGEGSWLTVV.

The chain has TRBV12-3 or TRBV12-4 and TRBJ2-1; TCRdb proposes TRBD2, but this gene call is untestable without DNA. The CDR3 loop spans 15 amino acids. The CDR3 sequence is CASSEAGGLVNEQFF.